This TCR beta chain was captured by sequencing in a study of blood T cell repertoires in COVID-19. About the study: The United States, Italy and Spain provided the acute and convalescent COVID-19 samples. T cells, B-cell-depleted T cells, or PBMCs provided the cDNA or gDNA that served as material.

Trimming shortened V by 7 bases and J by 4 bases, and 16 bases separated the two germline ends. The CDR3 is made up of 14 amino acids. CDR1 is LNHDA and CDR2 is SQIVND in the germline V gene (reference sequence). Authors' analysis steps: Amplification from reference gene primers served as the basis for estimated nucleated cell counts. Generated by immunoSEQ multiplex PCR, the TCRdb table keeps only in-frame clones and is missing some. That table supplies the V and J calls and clone size; D and trimming were determined from the DNA. The table shows 180,000 or so clones, with about 86% occurring only once.

The clonotype comes from a human donor with acute or convalescent COVID-19. The donor label of this sample is uncertain. Specimen: peripheral blood. The rearrangement links TRBV19 to TRBJ1-1; a possible D gene is TRBD1 (5 bases). The CDR3 DNA reads as TGTGCCAGTACTCCGGGACTTGGTATCACTGAAGCTTTCTTT. Translated, it gives CASTPGLGITEAFF.